The 29 T cell receptor beta chains given below trace back to one sample, sequenced in a study of blood T cell repertoires in COVID-19. Generated by immunoSEQ multiplex PCR, the TCRdb table keeps only in-frame clones and is missing some. The data hold under 300,000 clones, with about nine tenths observed a single time. The sequenced sample was peripheral blood. Source of these receptors: a man aged 45-65 years with acute or convalescent COVID-19.

A note on this clone: The same CDR3 arises from other DNA sequences in this sample as well. This chain connects TRBV11-2 to TRBJ2-7, with D perhaps matching TRBD2 (7 bases). Germline CDR1 SGHAT, CDR2 FQNNGV. The CDR3 has 15 amino acids. The V end lost 0 bases, the J end lost 2 bases, and 11 bases lay between the germline ends. The CDR3 nucleotides read TGTGCCAGCAGCTTAGACGGGGGGCCGCCCTACGAGCAGTACTTC. It encodes CASSLDGGPPYEQYF.

J is TRBJ2-5 and V is TRBV2, with TRBD2 matching over 9 bases. The CDR3 has 14 residues. The V gene end was trimmed by 7 bases and the J gene end by 6 bases; junction bases not matched to a gene: 9. Germline CDR1 reads SNHLY; CDR2 reads FYNNEI. The CDR3 DNA reads TGTGCCAGCAAATTAGGCGGGGGGGCTAAGACCCAGTACTTC. It yields the protein CASKLGGGAKTQYF.

This chain joins TRBV5-4 and TRBJ2-2; 8 nucleotides line up with TRBD2. Germline V gene lookup returns CDR1 SGHNT and CDR2 YYREEE (reference sequence). Germline trimming cut 6 bases from V and 1 base from J; bases unmatched to any gene: 14. The CDR3 totals 18 residues. The CDR3 loop is CASTLGTSGGRNTGELFF. The CDR3 coding sequence is TGTGCCAGCACCCTTGGCACTTCGGGGGGGCGGAACACCGGGGAGCTGTTTTTT.

In this sample, this clone turned up a few times. The chain employs TRBV30 and TRBJ1-1; the D is unclear. The CDR3 contains 14 residues. Trimming removed 4 bases from V and 2 bases from J, with 14 bases in between. Germline CDR1 reads GTSNPN; CDR2 reads SVGIG (reference sequence). In DNA, the CDR3 is TGTGCCTGGAAGAAGCCAGGCCTTAACACTGAAGCTTTCTTT. It is translated as CAWKKPGLNTEAFF.

The J gene is TRBJ1-2, the V gene TRBV4-2, with TRBD1 as a possible D gene (5 bases). Per the germline V gene, CDR1 is LGHNA and CDR2 is YNFKEQ. There are 16 residues in the CDR3. The V gene lost 0 bases and the J gene lost 3 bases, with 14 bases spanning the gap. CDR3 sequence (DNA): TGTGCCAGCAGCCAAGATAGGGGAAAGCAAGACTATGGCTACACCTTC. It specifies CASSQDRGKQDYGYTF.

The V call is TRBV6-1, the J call TRBJ1-1; no firm D call. Germline CDR1 is MNHNS and CDR2 is SASEGT. Trimming removed 0 bases from V and 0 bases from J, with 11 bases in between. This CDR3 comprises 16 residues. CDR3 coding DNA: TGTGCCAGCAGTGAAGCTCCGACTAAAATGAACACTGAAGCTTTCTTT. Translating gives CASSEAPTKMNTEAFF.

This chain joins TRBV6-5 and TRBJ1-1, with D perhaps matching TRBD1 (6 bases). CDR3 length: 14 residues. V lost 7 bases, J lost 1 base, and 13 bases lay in between. CDR1 MNHEY and CDR2 SVGAGI come from the germline V gene. The CDR3 sequence: CASINGGANTEAFF. CDR3 nucleotides: TGTGCCAGCATCAACGGGGGGGCGAACACTGAAGCTTTCTTT.

This chain uses TRBV2 with TRBJ2-1; D uncertain. CDR3 size: 15 residues. From germline, CDR1 is SNHLY and CDR2 FYNNEI. V was cut by 3 bases and J by 0 bases, with 9 bases left in between. This chain's CDR3 is CASSDRESSYNEQFF. The CDR3 nucleotides are TGTGCCAGCAGTGATCGAGAAAGCTCCTACAATGAGCAGTTCTTC. Using reference TRBV2 and TRBJ2-1 for the parts outside the CDR3, the full variable domain is EPEVTQTPSHQVTQMGQEVILRCVPISNHLYFYWYRQILGQKVEFLVSFYNNEISEKSEIFDDQFSVERPDGSNFTLKIRSTKLEDSAMYFCASSDRESSYNEQFFGPGTRLTVL.

This clone was counted a single time. V usage is TRBV5-4 and J usage is TRBJ2-3; perhaps TRBD2 as D (6 bases). The CDR3 sequence is 14 residues long. V lost 4 bases and J 0 bases, leaving 9 bases between the germline ends. The germline V gene encodes CDR1 SGHNT and CDR2 YYREEE (reference sequence). The CDR3 region has the DNA TGTGCCAGCAGCCCTCTAGCGAGCACAGATACGCAGTATTTT. Translation: CASSPLASTDTQYF.

The chain joins TRBV19 to TRBJ2-2; 9 bases agree with TRBD1. V dropped 3 bases and J dropped 6; count of bases not matched to a gene: 8. Germline V CDR1 and CDR2: LNHDA, SQIVND (reference sequence). This CDR3 spans 16 amino acids. The CDR3 here is CASSIRPRQGAGELFF. The CDR3 region has the DNA TGTGCCAGTAGTATCCGGCCACGACAGGGGGCCGGGGAGCTGTTTTTT.

The chain employs TRBV5-1 and TRBJ1-4; TRBD1 aligns across 7 bases. Looked up from germline, CDR1 is SGHRS and CDR2 is YFSETQ. V shed 0 bases, J shed 8 bases, and the junction held 10 bases outside the gene matches. The CDR3 covers 16 residues. The CDR3 nucleotides read TGCGCCAGCAGCTTGGATGTCAAGGGGGCCGTGGAAAAACTGTTTTTT. Amino acids: CASSLDVKGAVEKLFF. Using reference TRBV5-1 and TRBJ1-4 for the parts outside the CDR3, the full variable domain is KAGVTQTPRYLIKTRGQQVTLSCSPISGHRSVSWYQQTPGQGLQFLFEYFSETQRNKGNFPGRFSGRQFSNSRSEMNVSTLELGDSALYLCASSLDVKGAVEKLFFGSGTQLSVL.

The rearrangement joins TRBV20-1 to TRBJ1-2; weak D call: TRBD1 (5 bases). Looked up from germline, CDR1 is DFQATT and CDR2 is SNEGSKA (reference sequence). The CDR3 sequence is 12 residues long. V lost 3 bases, J lost 4 bases, and 9 bases lay in between. CDR3 residues: CSASRQGYGYTF. The CDR3 DNA is TGCAGTGCTAGTCGTCAGGGCTATGGCTACACCTTC.

The chain joins TRBV4-2 to TRBJ2-7; 9 bases map to TRBD2. This CDR3 comprises 17 residues. V shed 0 bases and J 7 bases; nucleotides not matched to a gene: 13. Germline-derived CDR1 and CDR2 are LGHNA and YNFKEQ. The CDR3 sequence: CASSQDRAGGAREEQYF. CDR3 in DNA: TGTGCCAGCAGCCAAGATCGAGCGGGGGGCGCCCGGGAGGAGCAGTACTTC.

The chain has TRBV5-1 and TRBJ1-1; 7 bases are a match to TRBD1. CDR1 is SGHRS, CDR2 YFSETQ, per germline. V was clipped by 4 bases and J by 8 bases; unmatched bases: 8. The CDR3 has 13 residues. CDR3 amino acids: CASSVGTAAEAFF. The CDR3 bases are TGCGCCAGCAGCGTCGGGACAGCAGCAGAAGCTTTCTTT.

The CDR3 here is CASSPGLAYTGELFF. In nucleotides, the CDR3 is TGTGCCAGCAGTCCGGGACTAGCGTACACCGGGGAGCTGTTTTTT. The genes are TRBV27 and TRBJ2-2; 10 bases fit TRBD2. V lost 5 bases, J lost 3 bases, and 3 bases stayed unmatched. Germline V CDR1 and CDR2: MNHEY, SMNVEV (reference sequence). The CDR3 extends over 15 amino acids.

The V gene is TRBV30, the J gene TRBJ2-1; a possible D gene is TRBD2 (6 bases). CDR1 and CDR2 (germline): GTSNPN, SVGIG (reference sequence). This CDR3 has 15 residues. Trimming pared 2 bases from V and 4 bases from J, leaving 15 bases between. As DNA, the CDR3 is TGTGCCTGGAGTTCGGAGGGAAATTGGTACAATGAGCAGTTCTTC. Translated: CAWSSEGNWYNEQFF. The full variable domain, rest sourced from reference TRBV30 and TRBJ2-1, is SQTIHQWPATLVQPVGSPLSLECTVEGTSNPNLYWYRQAAGRGLQLLFYSVGIGQISSEVPQNLSASRPQDRQFILSSKKLLLSDSGFYLCAWSSEGNWYNEQFFGPGTRLTVL.

This sequence joins TRBV27 and TRBJ2-7, with D maybe TRBD2 (5 bases). The CDR3 is 18 residues long. Germline V lookup: CDR1 MNHEY, CDR2 SMNVEV (reference sequence). V was shortened by 3 bases and J by 5 bases, with 26 bases between the two germline ends. DNA of the CDR3: TGTGCCAGCAGTTTGAACCTCCTGAAGAGGGCGGTGATGAACGAGCAGTACTTC. Translated, it gives CASSLNLLKRAVMNEQYF.

This clone was seen only a few times. The chain uses TRBV7-3 and TRBJ2-2; TRBD1 matches 11 bases. V dropped 5 bases and J dropped 6; count of bases not matched to a gene: 14. The CDR3 totals 18 residues. From germline, CDR1 is SGHTA and CDR2 FQGTGA. CDR3 nucleotide sequence: TGTGCCAGCAGCCACCCCCCCCAGGGACAGGGGGTGGCCGGGGAGCTGTTTTTT. Amino acid sequence: CASSHPPQGQGVAGELFF.

V and J are TRBV25-1 and TRBJ2-2; no definite D call. The V gene lost 4 bases and the J gene lost 6 bases, with 3 bases spanning the gap. The germline gives CDR1 MGHDK, CDR2 SYGVNS. The CDR3 extends over 11 amino acids. CDR3 sequence: CASSASGELFF. The CDR3 nucleotides are TGTGCCAGCAGTGCGTCCGGGGAGCTGTTTTTT. The full variable domain, rest sourced from reference TRBV25-1 and TRBJ2-2, is EADIYQTPRYLVIGTGKKITLECSQTMGHDKMYWYQQDPGMELHLIHYSYGVNSTEKGDLSSESTVSRIRTEHFPLTLESARPSHTSQYLCASSASGELFFGEGSRLTVL.

This clone is a singleton in its sample. The chain uses TRBV3-1 (or the pseudogene TRBV3-2) and TRBJ2-3; 12 nucleotides align to TRBD2. Germline loops: CDR1 LGHDT, CDR2 YNNKEL (reference sequence). The ends lost 1 base at V and 6 bases at J; junction bases unmatched: 11. The CDR3 is 18 amino acids. The CDR3 loop reads CASSQVMLAGGSWDTQYF. CDR3 bases: TGTGCCAGCAGCCAAGTTATGCTAGCGGGGGGGTCGTGGGATACGCAGTATTTT.

This rearrangement joins TRBV7-3 to TRBJ2-7; 8 positions match TRBD2. The CDR3 totals 20 residues. CDR1 is SGHTA and CDR2 is FQGTGA in the germline V gene. With 5 bases clipped from V and 0 bases from J, the junction kept 21 bases outside the gene matches. The CDR3 spells CASSSTREAEGLPRSYEQYF. The CDR3, as DNA: TGTGCCAGCAGCAGTACGCGGGAGGCGGAAGGGCTCCCCCGCTCCTACGAGCAGTACTTC. Filled out from reference TRBV7-3 and TRBJ2-7, the complete variable domain reads GAGVSQTPSNKVTEKGKYVELRCDPISGHTALYWYRQSLGQGPEFLIYFQGTGAADDSGLPNDRFFAVRPEGSVSTLKIQRTERGDSAVYLCASSSTREAEGLPRSYEQYFGPGTRLTVT.

The CDR3 DNA sequence: TGTGCCAGCACATCCCAGGGGGATACTGAAGCTTTCTTT. Translation: CASTSQGDTEAFF. The chain combines TRBV2 with TRBJ1-1; TRBD1 aligns across 7 bases. Germline V CDR1 and CDR2: SNHLY, FYNNEI. V trimming: 7 bases; J trimming: 5 bases; junction bases outside the gene matches: 7. The CDR3 extends over 13 amino acids.

This clone was recorded once. The V call is TRBV10-2, the J call TRBJ1-4, with a tentative D call TRBD1 (5 bases). The length of the CDR3 is 14 residues. Trimming pared 3 bases from V and 5 bases from J, leaving 10 bases between. Germline V gene data show CDR1 as WSHSY and CDR2 as SAAADI. The CDR3 reads CASSDAGPNEKLFF. The CDR3, as DNA: TGCGCCAGCAGTGATGCGGGGCCGAATGAAAAACTGTTTTTT.

This chain joins TRBV5-4 and TRBJ2-2; 7 nucleotides line up with TRBD1. V shed 0 bases and J 3 bases; nucleotides not matched to a gene: 2. Looked up from germline, CDR1 is SGHNT and CDR2 is YYREEE (reference sequence). The CDR3 runs to 15 residues. The CDR3 spells CASSLETGYTGELFF. DNA of the CDR3: TGTGCCAGCAGCTTGGAGACAGGGTACACCGGGGAGCTGTTTTTT.

The rearrangement joins TRBV2 to TRBJ1-2; D is ambiguous. V lost 3 bases, J lost 5 bases, and 10 bases lay in between. In germline, CDR1 is SNHLY, CDR2 FYNNEI. This CDR3 region has 13 residues. CDR3 sequence (DNA): TGTGCCAGCAGTGATGGGAGCGAATATGGCTACACCTTC. It is translated as CASSDGSEYGYTF.

This clone was observed once. This chain joins TRBV27 and TRBJ2-7; possibly TRBD2 for D (6 bases). CDR3 length: 14 amino acids. Germline CDR1 MNHEY, CDR2 SMNVEV (reference sequence). Trimming took 8 bases from V and 3 from J, leaving 17 bases between them. As DNA, the CDR3 is TGTGCCAGCTCCCCCACCCGGGAGAGCTACGAGCAGTACTTC. Its translation is CASSPTRESYEQYF.

The rearrangement joins TRBV9 to TRBJ2-5, with D possibly being TRBD2 (6 bases). Germline V lookup: CDR1 SGDLS, CDR2 YYNGEE. This CDR3 is built from 11 residues. V lost 8 bases and J 5 bases, leaving 10 bases between the germline ends. The CDR3 DNA sequence: TGTGCCAGACCTAGCGAGGAGACCCAGTACTTC. Translated, it gives CARPSEETQYF.

The chain carries TRBV7-6 and TRBJ2-5, with a tentative D call TRBD1 (6 bases). The CDR3 consists of 14 residues. CDR1 is SGHVS, CDR2 FNYEAQ, per germline. The V end lost 3 bases, the J end lost 5 bases, and 13 bases lay between the germline ends. The CDR3 protein is CASSFRGKEETQYF. In DNA form, the CDR3 reads TGTGCCAGCAGCTTTAGGGGGAAGGAGGAGACCCAGTACTTC.

This clone showed up just a few times. The chain employs TRBV19 and TRBJ1-6; D remains unclear. The CDR3 sequence is 14 residues long. V shed 1 base and J shed 3 bases, with 4 bases lying between them. Germline CDR1 is LNHDA and CDR2 is SQIVND (reference sequence). CDR3 in DNA: TGTGCCAGTAGTATAGTCGGCTATAATTCACCCCTCCACTTT. Its protein product is CASSIVGYNSPLHF.